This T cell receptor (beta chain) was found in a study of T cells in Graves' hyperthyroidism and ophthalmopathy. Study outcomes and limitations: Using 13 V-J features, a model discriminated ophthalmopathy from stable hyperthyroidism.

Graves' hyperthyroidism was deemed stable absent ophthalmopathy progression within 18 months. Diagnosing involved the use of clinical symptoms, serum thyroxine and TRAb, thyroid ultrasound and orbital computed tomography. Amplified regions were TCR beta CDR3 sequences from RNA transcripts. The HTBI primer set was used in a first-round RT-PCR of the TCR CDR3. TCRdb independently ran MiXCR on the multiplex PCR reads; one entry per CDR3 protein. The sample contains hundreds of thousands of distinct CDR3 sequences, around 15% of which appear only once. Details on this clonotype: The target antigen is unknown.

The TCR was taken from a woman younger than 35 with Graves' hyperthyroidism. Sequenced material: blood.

The CDR3 DNA reads as TGTGCCAGCAGTTTCGGGAATCCCTCTGGGGCCAACGTCCTGACTTTC. It codes for CASSFGNPSGANVLTF. The V call is TRBV6-1, the J call TRBJ2-6, with a weak D call TRBD2 (5 bases). With 5 bases removed from V and 0 bases from J, the gap between germline ends came to 11 bases. CDR3 length: 16 residues. Germline V gives CDR1 MNHNS, CDR2 SASEGT.